The clone carrying this T cell receptor (beta chain) was seen more than once but under ten times. These data belong to a study of blood T cell repertoires in COVID-19. TCRdb's table, derived via immunoSEQ multiplex PCR, lists solely in-frame clones and lacks some. The data contain hundreds of thousands of clones, roughly 90% of them singletons. V shed 3 bases and J shed 0 bases, with 19 bases lying between them. Germline CDR1 reads SGHTS; CDR2 reads YDEGEE. The CDR3 covers 18 residues. The chain employs TRBV5-8 and TRBJ1-5; weak D call: TRBD1 (6 bases). This sequence was found in a man in his 60s who had recovered from COVID-19. The sequencing sample was made of peripheral blood. Here the CDR3 DNA reads TGTGCCAGCAGCTCAAACCCTCGGGGGGCGCGTAGCAATCAGCCCCAGCATTTT. This codes for CASSSNPRGARSNQPQHF.